This TCR beta chain was identified during a study of blood T cell repertoires in COVID-19. Study background: Whether acute or convalescent, the COVID-19 samples came from the United States, Italy and Spain. T cells, B-cell-depleted T cells, or PBMCs supplied cDNA or gDNA.

The CDR3 totals 15 residues. The germline gives CDR1 SGHVS, CDR2 FQNEAQ. With V trimmed by 8 bases and J by 8 bases, 15 bases remained unmatched. In the authors' methods: Cell counts per sample came from amplifying reference gene primers. Repertoires were generated with immunoSEQ multiplex PCR, while TCRdb's copy carries only in-frame clones and drops some. Clone size and the V and J calls come from that table; the DNA yielded D and trimming. The data show more than 25,000 clones, over 75% seen once. The receptor's source is a man in his 60s with active COVID-19. Sequencing was performed on peripheral blood. The genes are TRBV7-8 and TRBJ2-1; 7 nucleotides match TRBD1. Here the CDR3 DNA reads TGTGCCAGCTTCGATGGGACAGTACGCGGGCATGAGCAGTTCTTC. Amino acid sequence: CASFDGTVRGHEQFF.